Presented here are 26 T cell receptor beta chains from one specimen sequenced in a study of shared clonotypes between healthy human individuals. TCRdb's copy holds only in-frame clones and misses some; the assay was immunoSEQ multiplex PCR. The sample carries approximately 2.3 million clones, approximately 95% recorded once. The sample taken for sequencing was naive CD4+ T cells from PBMCs. Noted subset: CD45RA+ positively selected. These receptor sequences come from a young man in good health. Some clones in this sample may be carry-over from other donors' samples.

The CDR3 loop reads CSVATSGSFREQFF. Here the CDR3 DNA reads TGCAGCGTCGCTACTAGCGGGAGTTTTAGGGAGCAGTTCTTC. This rearrangement joins TRBV29-1 to TRBJ2-1, with 11 bases that match TRBD2. V was pared by 6 bases and J by 10 bases, with 11 bases of the junction left unmatched. Looked up from germline, CDR1 is SQVTM and CDR2 is ANQGSEA. This CDR3 spans 14 amino acids.

The chain recombines TRBV6-9 with TRBJ1-2; possibly TRBD1 for D (5 bases). Germline V gene sequence: CDR1 MNHGY, CDR2 SVAAGI. The CDR3 sequence is 21 residues long. Deletions cut 4 bases from V and 8 bases from J, with 38 bases between. CDR3 sequence reads: CASSFAAGGRNALLTRGGYTF. Here the CDR3 DNA reads TGTGCCAGCAGTTTTGCGGCAGGAGGAAGAAATGCCCTTCTCACCCGGGGGGGCTACACCTTC.

The chain joins TRBV5-4 to TRBJ2-7; TRBD2 matches at 11 bases. The germline V gene encodes CDR1 SGHNT and CDR2 YYREEE (reference sequence). This CDR3 spans 16 amino acids. V shed 3 bases, J shed 1 base, and the junction held 6 bases outside the gene matches. This CDR3 is CASSSVGTSGSYEQYF. CDR3 in DNA: TGTGCCAGCAGCTCAGTAGGGACTAGCGGTTCCTACGAGCAGTACTTC.

V is TRBV11-1 and J is TRBJ1-4; TRBD1 aligns across 10 bases. With 1 base clipped from V and 7 bases from J, the junction kept 0 bases outside the gene matches. The CDR3 loop spans 14 amino acids. Germline V gene data show CDR1 as SGHAT and CDR2 as FQDESV (reference sequence). The CDR3 reads CASSLGDRGEKLFF. The CDR3 DNA is TGTGCCAGCAGCTTAGGGGACAGGGGTGAAAAACTGTTTTTT. Using reference TRBV11-1 and TRBJ1-4 for the parts outside the CDR3, the full variable domain is EAEVAQSPRYKITEKSQAVAFWCDPISGHATLYWYRQILGQGPELLVQFQDESVVDDSQLPKDRFSAERLKGVDSTLKIQPAELGDSAMYLCASSLGDRGEKLFFGSGTQLSVL.

This sequence joins TRBV5-5 and TRBJ1-2; a weak D match, TRBD1 (5 bases). The CDR3 covers 16 residues. Per germline, CDR1 SGHKS and CDR2 YYEKEE (reference sequence). V lost 0 bases and J 4 bases, leaving 16 bases between the germline ends. The CDR3, as DNA: TGTGCCAGCAGCTTGGCCGCGGAGGGGCGAGGCTATGGCTACACCTTC. This encodes CASSLAAEGRGYGYTF.

This clone has only one observation. V is TRBV28 and J is TRBJ1-5; 10 bases are a match to TRBD1. CDR1 is MDHEN, CDR2 SYDVKM, per germline. The CDR3 sequence is 15 residues long. J gave up 6 bases and V 5 bases, and 7 bases lay outside the gene matches. CDR3 residues: CASSTGTGVSQPQHF. Written as DNA, the CDR3 is TGTGCCAGCAGTACTGGGACAGGGGTTAGTCAGCCCCAGCATTTT. Variable domain in full (rest from reference TRBV28 and TRBJ1-5): DVKVTQSSRYLVKRTGEKVFLECVQDMDHENMFWYRQDPGLGLRLIYFSYDVKMKEKGDIPEGYSVSREKKERFSLILESASTNQTSMYLCASSTGTGVSQPQHFGDGTRLSIL.

This clone was counted once. The gene calls are TRBV9 and TRBJ2-3; weak D call: TRBD1 (7 bases). Germline V CDR1 and CDR2: SGDLS, YYNGEE. CDR3 length: 15 amino acids. Trimming removed 1 base at V and 4 bases at J, with 13 bases between. The chain's CDR3 is CASSVLSRGADTQYF. Here the CDR3 DNA reads TGTGCCAGCAGCGTATTGAGCAGGGGGGCAGATACGCAGTATTTT.

This sequence joins TRBV6-6 and TRBJ2-7; 7 bases line up with TRBD1. The CDR3 sequence is 15 residues long. J was trimmed by 7 bases and V by 6 bases; bases with no gene match: 15. Germline V CDR1 and CDR2: MNHNY, SVGAGI (reference sequence). CDR3 DNA: TGTGCCAGCAGGACAGGGCGGACGGGTCAAGAAGAGCAGTACTTC. Its protein is CASRTGRTGQEEQYF.

V usage is TRBV29-1 and J usage is TRBJ1-2, with a weak D call TRBD1 (6 bases). The V end was cut by 6 bases, the J end by 7 bases, with 15 bases between. The CDR3 runs 12 residues. Germline CDR1 is SQVTM and CDR2 is ANQGSEA. CDR3 bases: TGCAGCGTCGGTGGACAGTCGAGTGGCTACACCTTC. Its protein product is CSVGGQSSGYTF.

The J gene is TRBJ1-2, the V gene TRBV28, with D maybe TRBD1 (5 bases). Trimming removed 1 base at V and 4 bases at J, with 19 bases between. Per germline, CDR1 MDHEN and CDR2 SYDVKM. The CDR3 has 17 amino acids. The CDR3 DNA follows: TGTGCCAGCAGTTTATCGAAGCGCTTGGGGCATGTCTATGGCTACACCTTC. Translating gives CASSLSKRLGHVYGYTF.

This clone appeared once. The chain is built from TRBV29-1 and TRBJ2-7, with D perhaps TRBD1 (6 bases). The CDR3 consists of 12 residues. CDR1 is SQVTM and CDR2 is ANQGSEA in the germline V gene. V gave up 6 bases and J gave up 2 bases, with 11 bases separating them. CDR3 sequence (DNA): TGCAGCGTATTGGACAGAGCCTACGAGCAGTACTTC. It specifies CSVLDRAYEQYF.

This chain joins TRBV25-1 and TRBJ1-4; TRBD1 aligns across 7 bases. Trimming at V came to 4 bases and at J to 6 bases, leaving 8 bases not matched to a gene. CDR1 is MGHDK, CDR2 SYGVNS, per germline. The CDR3 spans 15 residues. This CDR3 reads CASSANRGWDEKLFF. CDR3 nucleotide sequence: TGTGCCAGCAGTGCAAACAGGGGTTGGGATGAAAAACTGTTTTTT.

The chain combines TRBV5-1 with TRBJ2-1; D call uncertain. CDR3 size: 16 residues. V was cut by 0 bases and J by 0 bases, with 10 bases left in between. Germline V lookup: CDR1 SGHRS, CDR2 YFSETQ. The CDR3 loop is CASSLARPGSYNEQFF. CDR3 sequence (DNA): TGCGCCAGCAGCTTGGCCAGACCCGGCTCCTACAATGAGCAGTTCTTC.

V usage is TRBV2 and J usage is TRBJ2-7, with 9 nucleotides matching TRBD1. This CDR3 comprises 13 residues. The germline gives CDR1 SNHLY, CDR2 FYNNEI. J gave up 4 bases and V 5 bases, and 3 bases lay outside the gene matches. The CDR3 loop is CASSRTGDYEQYF. The CDR3 DNA reads as TGTGCCAGCAGTAGGACAGGGGATTACGAGCAGTACTTC.

The chain carries TRBV28 and TRBJ1-4; no definite D call. V was trimmed by 4 bases and J by 3 bases, leaving 9 bases between them. The CDR3 has 14 amino acids. Germline values: CDR1 MDHEN, CDR2 SYDVKM. The CDR3 reads CASSSSRANEKLFF. The CDR3 region has the DNA TGTGCCAGCAGTTCATCTCGGGCTAATGAAAAACTGTTTTTT. The variable domain in full, completed from reference TRBV28 and TRBJ1-4, reads DVKVTQSSRYLVKRTGEKVFLECVQDMDHENMFWYRQDPGLGLRLIYFSYDVKMKEKGDIPEGYSVSREKKERFSLILESASTNQTSMYLCASSSSRANEKLFFGSGTQLSVL.

V usage is TRBV4-2 and J usage is TRBJ2-1, with 10 nucleotides matching TRBD2. Germline CDR1 reads LGHNA; CDR2 reads YNFKEQ. The V segment lost 4 bases and the J segment 0 bases; nucleotides outside the gene matches: 6. This CDR3 contains 17 residues. CDR3: CASSPRASGSSYNEQFF. The CDR3 DNA sequence: TGTGCCAGCAGCCCGAGGGCTAGCGGGAGCTCCTACAATGAGCAGTTCTTC.

V usage is TRBV5-1 and J usage is TRBJ2-3; 7 nucleotides line up with TRBD2. The CDR3 is 15 residues long. Germline-derived CDR1 and CDR2 are SGHRS and YFSETQ. V dropped 3 bases and J dropped 5; count of bases not matched to a gene: 9. Here the CDR3 reads CASSSDPGLQDTQYF. For the CDR3, the DNA is TGCGCCAGCAGCTCGGACCCGGGACTACAAGATACGCAGTATTTT.

The chain uses TRBV7-2 and TRBJ2-2; TRBD2 aligns across 9 bases. The germline V gene encodes CDR1 SGHTA and CDR2 FQGNSA. With V trimmed by 3 bases and J by 6 bases, 11 bases remained unmatched. The CDR3 totals 17 residues. Here the CDR3 reads CASSLLGGGRGAGELFF. In DNA form, the CDR3 reads TGTGCCAGCAGCTTGTTAGGTGGCGGGAGGGGCGCCGGGGAGCTGTTTTTT.

This chain links TRBV29-1 with TRBJ1-5, with D perhaps matching TRBD1 (6 bases). Germline loops: CDR1 SQVTM, CDR2 ANQGSEA. This CDR3 is built from 14 residues. Trimming cost V 4 bases and J 6 bases, with 16 bases left between them. The CDR3 spells CSVALQGGGQPQHF. In DNA form, the CDR3 reads TGCAGCGTTGCCTTACAGGGAGGCGGTCAGCCCCAGCATTTT.

The chain links TRBV18 to TRBJ1-1, with 11 nucleotides matching TRBD1. This CDR3 spans 14 amino acids. The J segment lost 10 bases and the V segment lost 3 bases, leaving 7 bases of the junction unmatched. Germline loops: CDR1 KGHSH, CDR2 LQKENI. This CDR3 is CASSPPGQGDRAFF. CDR3 in DNA: TGTGCCAGCTCACCGCCGGGACAGGGGGATCGAGCTTTCTTT.

This chain uses TRBV9 with TRBJ1-1, with D tentatively TRBD1 (6 bases). Deletions cut 4 bases from V and 3 bases from J, with 13 bases between. This CDR3 has 14 amino acids. Germline V gene lookup returns CDR1 SGDLS and CDR2 YYNGEE. CDR3 sequence reads: CASSSTGLYTEAFF. The CDR3 region has the DNA TGTGCCAGCAGCTCCACAGGGTTATACACTGAAGCTTTCTTT. Combining the CDR3 with reference TRBV9 and TRBJ1-1 gives the whole variable domain DSGVTQTPKHLITATGQRVTLRCSPRSGDLSVYWYQQSLDQGLQFLIQYYNGEERAKGNILERFSAQQFPDLHSELNLSSLELGDSALYFCASSSTGLYTEAFFGQGTRLTVV.

This CDR3 is CASSTGDRGTEAFF. DNA for the CDR3: TGTGCCAGCAGTACGGGGGACAGGGGAACTGAAGCTTTCTTT. This chain uses TRBV6-6 with TRBJ1-1; 10 nucleotides line up with TRBD1. In germline, CDR1 is MNHNY, CDR2 SVGAGI (reference sequence). This CDR3 contains 14 residues. V gave up 5 bases and J gave up 5 bases; unmatched junction bases: 5.

The rearrangement uses TRBV28 and TRBJ2-5; the match to TRBD2 covers 8 bases. V lost 6 bases, J lost 5 bases, and 5 bases stayed unmatched. This CDR3 is 13 amino acids long. CDR1 is MDHEN, CDR2 SYDVKM, per germline. The CDR3 nucleotides are TGTGCCAGCAGGGACCGGACTAGCGAGACCCAGTACTTC. Its protein product is CASRDRTSETQYF.

The V and J genes are TRBV9 and TRBJ2-1, with D perhaps assigned TRBD1 or TRBD2 (6 bases each). Germline CDR1 SGDLS, CDR2 YYNGEE. The CDR3 spans 11 residues. V lost 8 bases to trimming and J lost 13 bases, with 16 bases between them. This CDR3 reads CARGGGPLQFF. The CDR3 DNA reads as TGTGCCAGGGGGGGCGGCCCCCTTCAGTTCTTC.

The chain has TRBV9 and TRBJ2-7, with 7 bases identical to TRBD1. Trimming at V came to 0 bases and at J to 2 bases, leaving 5 bases not matched to a gene. Germline CDR1 and CDR2: SGDLS and YYNGEE. CDR3 length equals 15 residues. The CDR3 bases are TGTGCCAGCAGCGTAGATCCAGGGGGTGCCTACGAGCAGTACTTC. Residues: CASSVDPGGAYEQYF.

The chain has TRBV7-2 and TRBJ2-7, with 7 bases that match TRBD2. Germline V lookup: CDR1 SGHTA, CDR2 FQGNSA. The CDR3 is 13 residues long. Trimming cost V 5 bases and J 5 bases; bases outside gene matches: 6. Here the CDR3 DNA reads TGTGCCAGCAGCCCGGGGGGTGGCGACGAGCAGTACTTC. This translates into CASSPGGGDEQYF.